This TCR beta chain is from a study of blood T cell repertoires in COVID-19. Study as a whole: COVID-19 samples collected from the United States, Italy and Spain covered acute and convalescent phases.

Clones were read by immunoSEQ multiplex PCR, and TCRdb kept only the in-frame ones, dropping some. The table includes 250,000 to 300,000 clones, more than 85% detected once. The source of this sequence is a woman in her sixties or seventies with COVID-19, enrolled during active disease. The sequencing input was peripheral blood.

The CDR3 sequence: CASRLGLATTYEQYF. In nucleotides, the CDR3 is TGTGCCAGCAGGCTGGGACTAGCGACCACCTACGAGCAGTACTTC. The rearrangement links TRBV6-5 to TRBJ2-7; TRBD2 aligns across 10 bases. The CDR3 consists of 15 residues. The trim removed 6 bases at V and 2 bases at J, leaving 7 bases unmatched. From germline, CDR1 is MNHEY and CDR2 SVGAGI.